This TCR beta chain came from a study of blood T cells in healthy people across ages. About this clonotype: Its target is unknown.

Germline V CDR1 and CDR2: SQVTM, ANQGSEA. There are 14 residues in the CDR3. V was clipped by 3 bases and J by 3 bases, with 9 bases between them. Whole-study findings and limits: Naive T cell percentage and TCR beta diversity correlated strongly.

A second PCR, run for roughly 7 to 11 cycles, used a sample-barcoded 5' primer plus a J-beta primer mix. TCRdb analysed the 5' RACE reads with MiXCR anew, one entry per CDR3 protein. Of hundreds of thousands of distinct CDR3 sequences in the sample, around a quarter were seen once. These same records also appear under a second study, on T cells of mothers and their children. That source adds: Each child contributed approximately 3.3 million TCR beta CDR3 reads, while each mother contributed over 9 million.

The sample taken for sequencing was blood. This TCR came from a boy aged 10-17 years in good health. This chain joins TRBV29-1 and TRBJ2-6, with D unresolved. CDR3 in DNA: TGCAGCGTTGAGTACGGCTATGGGGCCAACGTCCTGACTTTC. Translation gives CSVEYGYGANVLTF.